The T cell receptor (beta chain) described here comes from a study of ipilimumab plus nivolumab after autologous stem cell transplantation. Study conclusions and caveats: TCR repertoire, Treg phenotype and gut microbiota reportedly support more study of this approach.

Using immunoSEQ multiplex PCR, the repertoire was profiled, and TCRdb retains in-frame clones only, with some absent. Of thousands of clones listed, 85% to 95% were seen once; the top ten hold 1.7%. Ipilimumab, 1 mg/kg, started 14 to 28 days after autologous transplant. Patients received nivolumab 3 mg/kg at weeks 1, 4, 7, 10, then fortnightly to week 26. Germline values: CDR1 SGHKS, CDR2 YYEKEE (reference sequence). V shed 0 bases and J shed 6 bases, with 10 bases lying between them. The CDR3 runs to 13 residues. A word on this clone: Its antigen is unidentified.

The sequenced sample was PBMCs, obtained in a trial of ipilimumab plus nivolumab as post-transplant consolidation. The chain has TRBV5-5 and TRBJ2-7; D might be TRBD1 (6 bases). The TCR originated in a male donor with primary mediastinal lymphoma. The CDR3 DNA follows: TGTGCCAGCAGCTTGGGGACAGTAACCGAGCAGTACTTC. Encoded protein: CASSLGTVTEQYF.